A selection of T cell receptor beta chains follows, all from one sample in a study of blood T cells in healthy people across ages. MiXCR, run by TCRdb on the 5' RACE reads, gives a single entry per CDR3 protein. The profile covers about 730,000 distinct CDR3 sequences, with roughly 45% appearing a single time and more than 20% taken by the ten largest. Sample: blood. These receptor sequences come from a woman aged 60-70 years in good health. The CDR3 runs from the conserved cysteine through the conserved F or W. Fields, in order: V gene, CDR3 length, clone size, J gene, D gene, CDR3 protein, CDR3 DNA. The D gene is left open where the match is weak. Not every row has a clone size; where given, it reads once, few, many or a size class.

TRBV20-1	13	-	TRBJ1-4	-	CSGLSATNEKLFF	TGCAGTGGCCTAAGCGCAACTAATGAAAAACTGTTTTTT
TRBV7-9	15	-	TRBJ1-2	TRBD1	CASSSQGAMPYGYTF	TGTGCCAGCAGCTCGCAGGGGGCGATGCCCTATGGCTACACCTTC
TRBV28	12	few	TRBJ2-7	-	CASRGGDYEQYF	TGTGCCAGCAGAGGAGGGGACTACGAGCAGTACTTC
TRBV13	13	-	TRBJ2-7	TRBD1	CASAIQGGYEQYF	TGTGCCAGCGCCATACAGGGGGGCTACGAGCAGTACTTC
TRBV4-2	15	few	TRBJ2-3	-	CASSQGTDLADTQYF	TGTGCCAGCAGCCAAGGGACAGACCTAGCAGATACGCAGTATTTT
TRBV21-1	18	-	TRBJ2-7	-	CASSKSVSSGGPGDEQYF	TGTGCCAGCAGCAAAAGCGTGTCTAGCGGGGGGCCAGGAGACGAGCAGTACTTC
TRBV20-1	14	-	TRBJ2-3	TRBD1	CSATGQGATDTQYF	TGCAGTGCCACTGGACAGGGGGCGACAGATACGCAGTATTTT
TRBV20-1	20	-	TRBJ2-1	TRBD2	CSARDREQTGGWKEDNEQFF	TGCAGTGCTAGAGATCGAGAACAAACCGGGGGGTGGAAGGAGGACAATGAGCAGTTCTTC
TRBV12-3/TRBV12-4	16	many	TRBJ2-5	-	CASSTPWGPFPGTQYF	TGTGCCAGCAGCACTCCCTGGGGGCCATTCCCGGGGACCCAGTACTTC
TRBV7-2	13	few	TRBJ1-2	-	CASSLVLRGGYTF	TGTGCCAGCAGCTTAGTACTACGTGGAGGCTACACCTTC
TRBV5-1	15	-	TRBJ1-1	-	CASSGGGTLNTEAFF	TGCGCCAGCAGCGGGGGCGGGACACTGAACACTGAAGCTTTCTTT
TRBV21-1	16	few	TRBJ2-7	-	CASSKASGGGRYEQYF	TGTGCCAGCAGCAAGGCTAGCGGGGGGGGGCGCTACGAGCAGTACTTC
TRBV4-2	14	-	TRBJ2-3	-	CASSPVWGADTQYF	TGTGCCAGCAGCCCGGTGTGGGGCGCAGATACGCAGTATTTT
TRBV25-1	13	many	TRBJ2-3	-	CASSYDSTDTQYF	TGTGCCAGCAGCTATGACAGCACAGATACGCAGTATTTT
TRBV20-1	14	few	TRBJ2-1	TRBD2	CSAREAGGPIEQFF	TGCAGTGCTAGAGAGGCGGGGGGGCCGATTGAGCAGTTCTTC
TRBV12-1	16	few	TRBJ1-5	-	CASSVGQIYSNQPQHF	TGTGCCAGCAGCGTGGGACAGATCTATAGCAATCAGCCCCAGCATTTT
TRBV6-2/TRBV6-3	16	-	TRBJ2-1	-	CASSYFQPDDAKEQFF	TGTGCCAGCAGTTATTTCCAGCCCGACGACGCTAAGGAGCAGTTCTTC
TRBV30	11	-	TRBJ1-1	-	CATFPNTEAFF	TGTGCCACCTTCCCGAACACTGAAGCTTTCTTT
TRBV29-1	12	many	TRBJ1-2	-	CSVEVDTSRHTF	TGCAGCGTTGAAGTCGACACTTCGCGCCACACCTTC
TRBV20-1	16	few	TRBJ2-1	-	CSARDFRDPLDNEQFF	TGCAGTGCTAGAGATTTCAGGGATCCGTTGGACAATGAGCAGTTCTTC
TRBV7-9	15	-	TRBJ2-7	-	CASSLDAGLSYEQYF	TGTGCCAGCAGCTTAGATGCGGGGTTGAGTTACGAGCAGTACTTC
TRBV18	15	-	TRBJ1-5	-	CASSPEDSNNQPQHF	TGTGCCAGCTCACCAGAGGACAGCAACAATCAGCCCCAGCATTTT
TRBV2	16	-	TRBJ1-4	-	CASSDGGLSANEKLFF	TGTGCCAGCAGTGACGGGGGTCTCTCAGCTAATGAAAAACTGTTTTTT
TRBV9	17	few	TRBJ1-6	-	CASSVDTRVGDNSPLHF	TGTGCCAGCAGCGTCGACACAAGGGTAGGAGATAATTCACCCCTCCACTTT
TRBV2	14	-	TRBJ2-7	-	CASSDGLGTYEQYF	TGTGCCAGCAGTGACGGTCTCGGAACCTACGAGCAGTACTTC
TRBV7-8	16	-	TRBJ2-1	-	CASSLHPGTTYNEQFF	TGTGCCAGCAGCTTACATCCAGGGACGACCTACAATGAGCAGTTCTTC
TRBV6-6	15	few	TRBJ2-6	-	CASSYEGMGANVLTF	TGTGCCAGCAGTTATGAAGGGATGGGGGCCAACGTCCTGACTTTC
TRBV5-1	13	-	TRBJ2-1	-	CASSVRGSNEQFF	TGTGCCAGCAGCGTGAGGGGTTCCAATGAGCAGTTCTTC
TRBV20-1	16	-	TRBJ2-3	-	CSARDWGSGGTDTQYF	TGCAGTGCTAGAGATTGGGGTAGCGGAGGCACAGATACGCAGTATTTT
TRBV2	13	few	TRBJ2-7	-	CASTEADSYEQYF	TGTGCCAGCACTGAGGCAGACTCCTACGAGCAGTACTTC
TRBV7-3	15	few	TRBJ2-7	-	CASSLFRERSYEQYF	TGTGCCAGCAGCTTATTTAGGGAGCGCTCCTACGAGCAGTACTTC
TRBV30	12	few	TRBJ2-3	-	CAGSVRADTQYF	TGTGCCGGGAGTGTACGAGCAGATACGCAGTATTTT
TRBV28	13	-	TRBJ2-1	TRBD1	CASSVGQGYEQFF	TGTGCCAGCAGTGTTGGACAGGGCTACGAGCAGTTCTTC
TRBV9	13	once	TRBJ2-2	-	CASSVDLPGELFF	TGTGCCAGCAGCGTAGATCTCCCCGGGGAGCTGTTTTTT
TRBV30	15	-	TRBJ1-2	-	CAWSPTQDPVYGYTF	TGTGCCTGGAGTCCGACTCAAGACCCAGTCTATGGCTACACCTTC
TRBV10-3	13	-	TRBJ2-1	-	CAISSDQYNEQFF	TGTGCCATCAGTTCCGACCAATACAATGAGCAGTTCTTC
TRBV27	14	-	TRBJ1-2	-	CASSMLQGNYGYTF	TGTGCCAGCAGCATGTTACAGGGTAACTATGGCTACACCTTC
TRBV5-6	15	-	TRBJ1-4	-	CASTRSGGHDEKLFF	TGTGCCAGCACCCGGTCGGGGGGCCATGATGAAAAACTGTTTTTT
TRBV9	15	-	TRBJ2-1	TRBD2	CASSPLAGTYNEQFF	TGTGCCAGCAGCCCCCTAGCGGGGACATACAATGAGCAGTTCTTC
TRBV11-3	13	-	TRBJ1-2	-	CASSLVGGRGYTF	TGTGCCAGCAGCTTAGTAGGGGGTCGAGGCTACACCTTC
TRBV3-1	14	few	TRBJ2-7	-	CASSQGTGLYEQYF	TGTGCCAGCAGCCAAGGTACAGGTCTATACGAGCAGTACTTC
TRBV6-2/TRBV6-3	15	-	TRBJ2-1	TRBD2	CASHGTSGIRYEQFF	TGTGCCAGCCACGGGACTAGCGGGATACGATATGAGCAGTTCTTC
TRBV7-2	15	-	TRBJ2-1	-	CASSLGGIYGNEQFF	TGTGCCAGCAGCTTAGGGGGCATCTACGGCAATGAGCAGTTCTTC
TRBV7-2	14	once	TRBJ2-4	-	CASSLSLARNIQYF	TGTGCCAGCAGCTTATCACTTGCAAGAAACATTCAGTACTTC
TRBV6-5	15	-	TRBJ2-7	-	CASRYSGRSSYEQYF	TGTGCCAGCAGGTACTCGGGCAGGAGCTCCTACGAGCAGTACTTC
TRBV4-2	15	many	TRBJ2-3	TRBD2	CASSRDSGATDTQYF	TGTGCCAGCAGCCGAGATAGCGGGGCAACAGATACGCAGTATTTT
TRBV10-3	13	-	TRBJ2-1	-	CAISGPGDNEQFF	TGTGCCATCAGTGGACCAGGGGACAATGAGCAGTTCTTC
TRBV27	15	-	TRBJ2-6	-	CASSSVGSGANVLTF	TGTGCCAGCAGCTCTGTGGGCTCTGGGGCCAACGTCCTGACTTTC
TRBV29-1	14	-	TRBJ2-3	TRBD2	CSVRSGRAPDTQYF	TGCAGCGTTCGTAGCGGGAGGGCTCCAGATACGCAGTATTTT
TRBV6-5	15	-	TRBJ2-7	-	CASSYLRQLTYEQYF	TGTGCCAGCAGTTACTTACGACAGCTTACCTACGAGCAGTACTTC
TRBV20-1	15	few	TRBJ2-1	TRBD2	CSARPLAGVYNEQFF	TGCAGTGCTAGACCACTAGCGGGTGTTTACAATGAGCAGTTCTTC
TRBV15	15	once	TRBJ1-2	-	CATSRDGRTTGGYTF	TGTGCCACCAGCAGAGATGGGAGGACCACGGGGGGCTACACCTTC
TRBV28	13	-	TRBJ1-4	TRBD1	CASSGTAEEKLFF	TGTGCCAGCTCCGGGACAGCCGAAGAAAAACTGTTTTTT